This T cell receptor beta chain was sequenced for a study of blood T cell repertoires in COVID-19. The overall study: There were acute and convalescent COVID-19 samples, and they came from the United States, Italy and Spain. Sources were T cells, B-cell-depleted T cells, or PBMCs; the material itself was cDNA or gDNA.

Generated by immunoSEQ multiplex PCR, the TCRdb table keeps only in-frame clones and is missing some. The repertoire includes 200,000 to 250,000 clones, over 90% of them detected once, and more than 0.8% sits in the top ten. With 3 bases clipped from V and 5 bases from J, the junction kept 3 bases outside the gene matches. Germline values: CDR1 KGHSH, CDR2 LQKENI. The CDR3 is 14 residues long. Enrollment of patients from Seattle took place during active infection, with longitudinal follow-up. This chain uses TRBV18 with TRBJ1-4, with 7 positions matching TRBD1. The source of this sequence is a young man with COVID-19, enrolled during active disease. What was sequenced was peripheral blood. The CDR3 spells CASSPSRGNEKLFF. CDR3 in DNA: TGTGCCAGCTCACCCTCCAGGGGGAATGAAAAACTGTTTTTT.